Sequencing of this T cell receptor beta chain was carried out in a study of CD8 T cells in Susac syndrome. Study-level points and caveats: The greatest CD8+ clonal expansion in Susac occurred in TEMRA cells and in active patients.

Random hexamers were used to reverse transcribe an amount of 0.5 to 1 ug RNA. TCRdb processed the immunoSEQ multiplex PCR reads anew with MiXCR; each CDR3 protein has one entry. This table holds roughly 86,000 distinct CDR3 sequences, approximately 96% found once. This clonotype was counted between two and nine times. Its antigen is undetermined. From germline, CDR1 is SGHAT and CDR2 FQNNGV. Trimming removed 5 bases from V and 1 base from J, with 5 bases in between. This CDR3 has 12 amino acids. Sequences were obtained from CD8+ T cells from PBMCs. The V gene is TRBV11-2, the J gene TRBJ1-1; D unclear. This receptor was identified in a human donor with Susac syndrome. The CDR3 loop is CASSRRNTEAFF. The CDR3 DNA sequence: TGTGCCAGCAGCCGTCGGAACACTGAAGCTTTCTTT.